Listed below are T cell receptor beta chains from one sample, sequenced in a study of OX40 agonist ivuxolimab in advanced cancers. Using immunoSEQ multiplex PCR, the repertoire was profiled, and TCRdb retains in-frame clones only, with some absent. The sample includes 65,000 to 75,000 clones, about 92% of them seen just once. The source was CD4+ or CD8+ T cells sorted from blood, collected in a trial of the OX40 agonist ivuxolimab. These receptors all come from an adult with an advanced solid tumor such as melanoma, head and neck, liver or kidney cancer. Each CDR3 is given with its conserved first and last residue. A D gene is named only where the DNA matches it firmly. Part of the rows lack a size; the others show once, few, many or a class for expanded clones.

D gene	V gene	J gene	clone size	CDR3 DNA	CDR3 protein
.	TRBV6-5	TRBJ2-1	.	TGTGCCAGCAGTTACGAGACAGGCCTGGCTGAGCAGTTCTTC	CASSYETGLAEQFF
TRBD1	TRBV11-3	TRBJ1-1	.	TGTGCCAGCAGCCAACAGGGGAAGAACACTGAAGCTTTCTTT	CASSQQGKNTEAFF
.	TRBV4-1	TRBJ2-5	.	TGCGCCAGCAGCCAAAGACAGGAAGAGACCCAGTACTTC	CASSQRQEETQYF
TRBD1	TRBV7-9	TRBJ2-7	.	TGTGCCAGCAGCCCCAGGATCGGACAGGGCTACGAGCAGTACTTC	CASSPRIGQGYEQYF
.	TRBV10-3	TRBJ2-1	.	TGTGCCATCAGTGAGTCGAGGGGGGCCGGGGATGAGCAGTTCTTC	CAISESRGAGDEQFF
.	TRBV5-6	TRBJ1-1	.	TGTGCCAGCAGCCCGGGTCCCGGGTATAGCGCTGAAGCTTTCTTT	CASSPGPGYSAEAFF
.	TRBV19	TRBJ1-1	.	TGTGCCAGTAGTACTGCCGGACAGTTGAACACTGAAGCTTTCTTT	CASSTAGQLNTEAFF
.	TRBV2	TRBJ1-2	.	TGTGCCAGCAGTGCGCTCCCGAAGGGCCCTTATGGCTACACCTTC	CASSALPKGPYGYTF
TRBD2	TRBV25-1	TRBJ2-5	.	TGTGCCAGCACGGGGGGGTTTGAGACCCAGTACTTC	CASTGGFETQYF
.	TRBV14	TRBJ1-2	.	TGTGCCAGCAGCCAGGGGAGAAGCGGCTACACCTTC	CASSQGRSGYTF
.	TRBV2	TRBJ2-1	once	TGTGCCAGCAGTGCCCAGGGGAGCTCCTACAATGAGCAGTTCTTC	CASSAQGSSYNEQFF
.	TRBV11-2	TRBJ1-6	.	TGTGCCAGCAGCTTAGGGGGGCGCGGTTCACCCCTCCACTTT	CASSLGGRGSPLHF
TRBD1	TRBV6-1	TRBJ1-5	.	TGTGCCAGCAGCGACGGGACAGGCCACAATCAGCCCCAGCATTTT	CASSDGTGHNQPQHF
TRBD1	TRBV5-1	TRBJ2-2	.	TGCGCCAGCAGCCTGGGACAGGGAACAACCGGGGAGCTGTTTTTT	CASSLGQGTTGELFF
.	TRBV29-1	TRBJ2-1	.	TGCAGCCTCCGAGGGGGGCCAAATGAGCAGTTCTTC	CSLRGGPNEQFF
TRBD2	TRBV5-3	TRBJ2-2	few	TGTGCCACCCCACTAGCGGGGGGGCCAGAAGGGGAGCTGTTTTTT	CATPLAGGPEGELFF
.	TRBV19	TRBJ1-2	.	TGTGCCAGTAGCAAAGGGTCCAGGGATTATGGCTACACCTTC	CASSKGSRDYGYTF
.	TRBV9	TRBJ2-7	.	TGTGCCAGCAGCCAGGGGTACGAGCAGTACTTC	CASSQGYEQYF
.	TRBV6-5	TRBJ2-3	.	TGTGCCAGCAGTCCCAGTCGAGGCGTGCAGTATTTT	CASSPSRGVQYF
.	TRBV7-6	TRBJ1-1	.	TGTGCCAGCAGCTCGGGGGGCATGAACACTGAAGCTTTCTTT	CASSSGGMNTEAFF
.	TRBV6-1	TRBJ1-1	.	TGTGCCGGGCGAGGACAGACGAACACTGAAGCTTTCTTT	CAGRGQTNTEAFF
.	TRBV6-6	TRBJ2-3	few	TGTGCCAGCACCGACGCCGGGACTAGCACAGATACGCAGTATTTT	CASTDAGTSTDTQYF
.	TRBV5-1	TRBJ2-3	.	TGCGCCAGCAGCTTGGGACGGGGGGGACAGGACACAGATACGCAGTATTTT	CASSLGRGGQDTDTQYF
.	TRBV7-2	TRBJ1-1	.	TGTGCCAGCAGCCCCAGGGCGAACACTGAAGCTTTCTTT	CASSPRANTEAFF
.	TRBV6-1	TRBJ1-6	.	TGTGCCAGCAGCCCAGGGAGGAATTCACCCCTCCACTTT	CASSPGRNSPLHF
TRBD1	TRBV6-1	TRBJ2-5	once	TGTGCCAGCAGTGAAGGGCCAGGGGGAGTGGAGACCCAGTACTTC	CASSEGPGGVETQYF
.	TRBV18	TRBJ2-5	.	TGTGCCAGCTCACCAGCAGGGTCAGGGCAAGAGACCCAGTACTTC	CASSPAGSGQETQYF
.	TRBV2	TRBJ1-2	.	TGTGCCAGCAGTGTCGTCGGGAACTATGGCTACACCTTC	CASSVVGNYGYTF
TRBD1	TRBV5-4	TRBJ1-1	.	TGTGCCAGCAGCCTATGGGACAGGGGACACACTGAAGCTTTCTTT	CASSLWDRGHTEAFF
TRBD1	TRBV9	TRBJ2-7	.	TGTGCCAGCAGCCTAAGTCCCGGGACAGGGGCCGAGCAGTACTTC	CASSLSPGTGAEQYF
.	TRBV18	TRBJ2-7	.	TGTGCCAGCTCACCACCGAGCTCCTACGAGCAGTACTTC	CASSPPSSYEQYF
.	TRBV6-5	TRBJ1-2	.	TGTGCCAGCAGTTCGGCAGGACAGCGAGGGGGGTATGGCTACACCTTC	CASSSAGQRGGYGYTF
TRBD1	TRBV7-6	TRBJ1-5	.	TGTGCCAGCAGCTTAGAGACAGGGGGGTTTAGCAATCAGCCCCAGCATTTT	CASSLETGGFSNQPQHF
TRBD1	TRBV25-1	TRBJ1-5	.	TGTGCCAGCAGTCCCGGCGGGCAGGGGGCCTATCAGCCCCAGCATTTT	CASSPGGQGAYQPQHF
.	TRBV6-5	TRBJ1-4	.	TGTGCCAGCAGTTATGACCTCAGGAGTGTCAGTGAAAAACTGTTTTTT	CASSYDLRSVSEKLFF
.	TRBV11-2	TRBJ2-5	.	TGTGCCAGCAGCCCCAATAAGGAGAATCGACTAGAGACCCAGTACTTC	CASSPNKENRLETQYF
TRBD1	TRBV29-1	TRBJ1-4	.	TGCAGCGCATCCGGGACAGGGAATGAAAAACTGTTTTTT	CSASGTGNEKLFF
.	TRBV7-7	TRBJ2-2	.	TGTGCCAGCAGCTTAGAAAACAGTGACACCGGGGAGCTGTTTTTT	CASSLENSDTGELFF
.	TRBV2	TRBJ2-2	once	TGTGCCAGCAGCCCCAGGAACACCGGGGAGCTGTTTTTT	CASSPRNTGELFF
.	TRBV5-8	TRBJ2-7	.	TGTGCCAGCAGCTTCCCAGGTACCGAGCAGTACTTC	CASSFPGTEQYF
.	TRBV15	TRBJ2-7	.	TGTGCCACCAGCAGAGACCGGGACCGAGACTACGAGCAGTACTTC	CATSRDRDRDYEQYF
.	TRBV19	TRBJ2-5	.	TGTGCCAGTAGTATAACAGGGAGCGAGACCCAGTACTTC	CASSITGSETQYF
TRBD1	TRBV19	TRBJ1-4	.	TGTGCCAGTAGTATAGTGAGGACAGGAGGAAATGAAAAACTGTTTTTT	CASSIVRTGGNEKLFF
.	TRBV4-2	TRBJ2-6	.	TGTGCCAGCAGCCAAGGACCCGGGGCCGGGGCCAACGTCCTGACTTTC	CASSQGPGAGANVLTF
TRBD2	TRBV30	TRBJ2-4	.	TGTGCCTGGAGTGTAAAAGCGGGGGGGCCGTCCAAAAACATTCAGTACTTC	CAWSVKAGGPSKNIQYF
TRBD1	TRBV5-1	TRBJ2-7	.	TGCGCCAGCAGCCCTAACCCGGGACAGGGTAGAGACTACGAGCAGTACTTC	CASSPNPGQGRDYEQYF
TRBD2	TRBV5-1	TRBJ2-1	once	TGCGCCAGCAGCCTAGCGGATAGCGGGGGGATCAGGAGCTCCTACAATGAGCAGTTCTTC	CASSLADSGGIRSSYNEQFF
TRBD1	TRBV19	TRBJ1-1	.	TGTGCCAGTAGATTAGGGGGCAGCTCTGGGAAAACTGAAGCTTTCTTT	CASRLGGSSGKTEAFF
TRBD1	TRBV6-1	TRBJ2-4	.	TGTGCCAGCAGACTACAGGGGGCGGGAGACATTCAGTACTTC	CASRLQGAGDIQYF
.	TRBV21-1	TRBJ1-4	.	TGTGCCAGCAGCAAAGCCGCAGGACGATCTAATGAAAAACTGTTTTTT	CASSKAAGRSNEKLFF
.	TRBV5-8	TRBJ2-7	.	TGTGCCAGCAGCTTGGTTCAAGCATCGTACTTC	CASSLVQASYF
.	TRBV6-1	TRBJ2-4	.	TGTGCCAGCAGTGAAAGATGGGTAGTTACGAACATTCAGTACTTC	CASSERWVVTNIQYF
TRBD1	TRBV30	TRBJ2-2	.	TGTGCCTGGTCAACAAGGACAGGGGCCAGCACCGGGGAGCTGTTTTTT	CAWSTRTGASTGELFF
TRBD1	TRBV7-7	TRBJ2-1	.	TGTGCTAGCAGTCCACAGGGGGTTGAGCAGTTCTTC	CASSPQGVEQFF
.	TRBV15	TRBJ2-7	.	TGTGCCACCAGCAGAGGAGGGGTTGGAGGAGGGGTCGACGAGCAGTACTTC	CATSRGGVGGGVDEQYF
TRBD1	TRBV30	TRBJ1-2	.	TGTGCCTGGAGTGCCGGGACAGTAGGTCACTACACCTTC	CAWSAGTVGHYTF